The clone carrying this T cell receptor beta chain has at least ten counts. The data are from a study of molecular identifiers for immune sequencing clone quantification. Trimming removed 4 bases from V and 6 bases from J; junction bases left unmatched: 9. The CDR3 spans 15 residues. Germline CDR1 is SGHDT and CDR2 is YYEEEE. TCRdb re-called the PCR reads with MiXCR, one entry per CDR3 protein. This table has fewer than 350,000 distinct CDR3 sequences, over 20% appearing once. The source material was naive CD8+ T cells from blood, with Jurkat cell RNA spiked in. The sample's subset: FACS-sorted CD8+CD4-CCR7+CD45RA+ naive T cells. This receptor was obtained from a human donor in good health. Some libraries in this study had Jurkat cell RNA spiked in. The chain joins TRBV5-6 to TRBJ2-7, with TRBD2 matching 11 bases. The CDR3 loop reads CASSLGLAEPAEQYF. The DNA for the CDR3 is TGTGCCAGCAGCCTGGGACTAGCGGAACCCGCCGAGCAGTACTTC.